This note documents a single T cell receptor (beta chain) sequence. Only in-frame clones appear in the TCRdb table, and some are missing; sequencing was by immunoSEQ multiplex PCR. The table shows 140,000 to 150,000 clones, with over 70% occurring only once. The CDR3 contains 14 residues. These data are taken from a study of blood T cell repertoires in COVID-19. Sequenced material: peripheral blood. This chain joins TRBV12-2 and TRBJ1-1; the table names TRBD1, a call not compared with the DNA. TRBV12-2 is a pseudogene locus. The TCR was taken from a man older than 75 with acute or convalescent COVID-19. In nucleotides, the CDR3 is TGTGCAAGTGGTCGTACAGGGAAGGACACTGAAGCTTTCTTT. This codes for CASGRTGKDTEAFF.